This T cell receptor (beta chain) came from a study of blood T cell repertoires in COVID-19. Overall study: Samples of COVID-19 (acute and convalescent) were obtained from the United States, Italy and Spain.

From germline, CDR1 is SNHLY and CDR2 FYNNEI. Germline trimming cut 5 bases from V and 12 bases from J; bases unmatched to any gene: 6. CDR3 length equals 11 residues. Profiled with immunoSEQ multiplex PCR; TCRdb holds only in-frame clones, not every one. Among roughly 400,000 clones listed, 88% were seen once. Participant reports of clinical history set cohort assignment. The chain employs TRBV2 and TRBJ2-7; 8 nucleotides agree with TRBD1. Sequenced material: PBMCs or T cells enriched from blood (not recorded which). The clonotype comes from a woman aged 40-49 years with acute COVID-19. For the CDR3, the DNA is TGTGCCAGCAGTAACAACAGGGGGTCGTACTTC. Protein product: CASSNNRGSYF.